These 22 T cell receptor beta chains originate from one sample sequenced in a study of vaccination and CD4 T cells after COVID-19. Their antigens remain unidentified. The sample's treatment: roughly 11-day PBMC culture with coronavirus spike peptide pools or control peptides (ViraFEST assay). Sequencing of DNA taken from cultured CD4+ T cells relied on the Oncomine TCR Beta short-read assay. MiXCR, run by TCRdb on the PCR reads, gives a single entry per CDR3 protein. The sample carries 9,500 to 13,000 distinct CDR3 sequences, 65% recorded once. The sequenced sample was CD4+ T cells from blood, cultured in vitro, obtained before SARS-CoV-2 vaccination. The receptor source for this set is a human donor who had recovered from COVID-19.

J is TRBJ2-4 and V is TRBV7-2; either TRBD1 or TRBD2 may supply D (5 bases each). The V gene lost 1 base and the J gene lost 5 bases, with 15 bases spanning the gap. CDR3 size: 16 residues. The germline CDR1 and CDR2 sequences are SGHTA and FQGNSA. The CDR3 DNA reads TGTGCCAGCAGCTTAGTCGTAGGGACGGGTCAAAACATTCAGTACTTC. The encoded protein is CASSLVVGTGQNIQYF. Full variable domain (rest looked up from reference TRBV7-2 and TRBJ2-4): GAGVSQSPSNKVTEKGKDVELRCDPISGHTALYWYRQSLGQGLEFLIYFQGNSAPDKSGLPSDRFSAERTGGSVSTLTIQRTQQEDSAVYLCASSLVVGTGQNIQYFGAGTRLSVL.

The rearrangement uses TRBV5-4 and TRBJ1-1; 7 nucleotides match TRBD1. The CDR3 totals 15 residues. CDR1 and CDR2 from the germline V gene are SGHNT and YYREEE (reference sequence). Germline trimming cut 3 bases from V and 0 bases from J; bases unmatched to any gene: 5. CDR3 protein: CASSSGDSLNTEAFF. CDR3 DNA sequence: TGTGCCAGCAGCTCCGGGGACAGCCTGAACACTGAAGCTTTCTTT.

The J gene is TRBJ2-7, the V gene TRBV7-2; weak D call: TRBD2 (6 bases). Deletions cut 5 bases from V and 3 bases from J, with 14 bases between. The germline V gene encodes CDR1 SGHTA and CDR2 FQGNSA. This CDR3 comprises 14 residues. CDR3 nucleotide sequence: TGTGCCAGCAGCCCTAATAGCGGAAACTACGAGCAGTACTTC. Its translation: CASSPNSGNYEQYF.

The J gene is TRBJ1-3, the V gene TRBV4-2; D is unclear. Trimming took 0 bases from V and 0 from J, leaving 9 bases between them. The CDR3 is 16 amino acids. Per germline, CDR1 LGHNA and CDR2 YNFKEQ. DNA for the CDR3: TGTGCCAGCAGCCAAGATCATCCGAGCTCTGGAAACACCATATATTTT. Translation gives CASSQDHPSSGNTIYF.

The rearrangement links TRBV15 to TRBJ1-6; D possibly corresponds to TRBD1 (5 bases). The germline V gene has CDR1 LNHNV and CDR2 YYDKDF (reference sequence). The length of the CDR3 is 16 residues. The germline V and J ends were trimmed by 5 bases and 8 bases, with 19 bases remaining between them. The chain's CDR3 is CATSGTQAGYHSPLHF. DNA of the CDR3: TGTGCCACCAGCGGCACCCAGGCAGGGTACCATTCACCCCTCCACTTT.

Only a few counts were recorded for this clonotype. This chain joins TRBV6-1 and TRBJ1-6; D possibly corresponds to TRBD1 (5 bases). Germline assignment: CDR1 MNHNS and CDR2 SASEGT. The CDR3 consists of 14 residues. V dropped 8 bases and J dropped 7 bases, with 15 bases sitting between them. The DNA for the CDR3 is TGTGCCAGCGGACGCGGGAGGGGAAATTCACCCCTCCACTTT. Protein sequence: CASGRGRGNSPLHF.

This clonotype showed up just a few times. This chain connects TRBV6-5 to TRBJ1-5, with D hard to call. V was shortened by 0 bases and J by 1 base, with 7 bases between the two germline ends. The CDR3 consists of 15 residues. Germline CDR1 reads MNHEY; CDR2 reads SVGAGI. CDR3 in amino acids: CASSYSKQSNQPQHF. DNA of the CDR3: TGTGCCAGCAGTTACTCGAAACAGAGCAATCAGCCCCAGCATTTT.

The chain is built from TRBV6-5 and TRBJ2-1; TRBD2 agrees at 12 bases. V was clipped by 2 bases and J by 7 bases; unmatched bases: 6. The CDR3 loop spans 16 amino acids. Per germline, CDR1 MNHEY and CDR2 SVGAGI. DNA for the CDR3: TGTGCCAGCAGTTACATCCTAGCGGGAGGGCCTAATGAGCAGTTCTTC. Translation: CASSYILAGGPNEQFF.

The chain links TRBV4-2 to TRBJ2-1; D ambiguous. From germline, CDR1 is LGHNA and CDR2 YNFKEQ. V was clipped by 0 bases and J by 9 bases, with 9 bases between them. This CDR3 has 13 amino acids. The CDR3 DNA reads as TGTGCCAGCAGCCAAGAGCAATCCCCTGAGCAGTTCTTC. It translates to CASSQEQSPEQFF.

This chain links TRBV15 with TRBJ2-5; 10 bases line up with TRBD2. Looked up from germline, CDR1 is LNHNV and CDR2 is YYDKDF (reference sequence). The CDR3 sequence is 16 residues long. The V segment lost 3 bases and the J segment 5 bases; nucleotides outside the gene matches: 9. CDR3 protein: CATSRRASGSRETQYF. The CDR3 nucleotides are TGTGCCACCAGCAGGAGAGCTAGCGGGAGTCGGGAGACCCAGTACTTC.

The chain has TRBV7-2 and TRBJ2-7, with TRBD1 matching over 11 bases. The V and J ends lost 4 bases and 5 bases, in that order; junction bases with no gene match: 10. Germline values: CDR1 SGHTA, CDR2 FQGNSA. The CDR3 has 16 residues. The CDR3, as DNA: TGTGCCAGCAGCTATTTTGCCGGGACAGGGGGGGACGAGCAGTACTTC. Translation: CASSYFAGTGGDEQYF.

The chain combines TRBV7-2 with TRBJ2-3; D gene ambiguous. The CDR3 covers 14 residues. V was cut by 5 bases and J by 2 bases, with 11 bases left in between. Per the germline V gene, CDR1 is SGHTA and CDR2 is FQGNSA. The chain's CDR3 is CASSPTVVTDTQYF. The DNA of the CDR3 is TGTGCCAGCAGCCCCACAGTCGTCACAGATACGCAGTATTTT. Variable domain in full (rest from reference TRBV7-2 and TRBJ2-3): GAGVSQSPSNKVTEKGKDVELRCDPISGHTALYWYRQSLGQGLEFLIYFQGNSAPDKSGLPSDRFSAERTGGSVSTLTIQRTQQEDSAVYLCASSPTVVTDTQYFGPGTRLTVL.

The gene calls are TRBV7-2 and TRBJ2-3; no reliable D call. Germline V lookup: CDR1 SGHTA, CDR2 FQGNSA. This CDR3 has 11 amino acids. Trimming left V 5 bases short and J 2 bases short, with 2 bases between. CDR3 residues: CASSATDTQYF. The CDR3 DNA follows: TGTGCCAGCAGCGCCACAGATACGCAGTATTTT.

The V call is TRBV2, the J call TRBJ2-5, with TRBD2 identical over 10 bases. CDR1 and CDR2 (germline): SNHLY, FYNNEI. This CDR3 comprises 16 residues. Trimming at V came to 5 bases and at J to 1 base, leaving 7 bases not matched to a gene. DNA of the CDR3: TGTGCCAGCAGTAAAACTAGCGGGACAGTCCAAGAGACCCAGTACTTC. Protein product: CASSKTSGTVQETQYF. Supplemented by reference TRBV2 and TRBJ2-5, the full variable domain reads EPEVTQTPSHQVTQMGQEVILRCVPISNHLYFYWYRQILGQKVEFLVSFYNNEISEKSEIFDDQFSVERPDGSNFTLKIRSTKLEDSAMYFCASSKTSGTVQETQYFGPGTRLLVL.

J is TRBJ2-3 and V is TRBV7-6, with 7 bases aligning to TRBD1. The length of the CDR3 is 13 residues. Germline CDR1 is SGHVS and CDR2 is FNYEAQ. J lost 6 bases, V lost 5 bases, and 5 bases had no gene match. The CDR3 DNA is TGTGCCAGCAGCCCGCAGGACAGGGATACGCAGTATTTT. Its translation is CASSPQDRDTQYF.

This clonotype was seen a handful of times. V is TRBV6-2 or TRBV6-3 and J is TRBJ1-2, with D hard to call. Trimming stripped 6 bases from V and 8 bases from J, with 19 bases between. The CDR3 is 14 residues long. Germline CDR1 reads MNHEY; CDR2 reads SVGEGT. CDR3 loop: CASRRTRSSPGYTF. CDR3 bases: TGTGCCAGCAGGAGAACCCGGTCCTCCCCGGGCTACACCTTC.

This clonotype was observed a few times. The chain employs TRBV28 and TRBJ2-7; D is ambiguous. CDR3 size: 15 residues. Germline V CDR1 and CDR2: MDHEN, SYDVKM. Trimming left V 7 bases short and J 3 bases short, with 19 bases between. The CDR3 region has the DNA TGTGCCAGCACCGCCCCGGGTCGAGGCCGCTACGAGCAGTACTTC. Translated: CASTAPGRGRYEQYF.

The chain employs TRBV7-9 and TRBJ2-1; D uncertain. The CDR3 extends over 12 amino acids. The V end was cut by 5 bases, the J end by 10 bases, with 12 bases between. CDR1 and CDR2 from the germline V gene are SEHNR and FQNEAQ (reference sequence). CDR3 loop: CASSTKSREQFF. Here the CDR3 DNA reads TGTGCCAGCAGCACAAAGAGCAGAGAGCAGTTCTTC.

V gene TRBV6-2 or TRBV6-3 combines with J gene TRBJ1-6; D perhaps matches TRBD1 (5 bases). The germline V and J ends were trimmed by 0 bases and 9 bases, with 12 bases remaining between them. The CDR3 contains 15 residues. CDR1 is MNHEY and CDR2 is SVGEGT in the germline V gene. This CDR3 reads CASSYSTGASSPLHF. CDR3 bases: TGTGCCAGCAGTTACTCGACTGGGGCGAGTTCACCCCTCCACTTT.

The rearrangement links TRBV7-8 to TRBJ1-1; no firm D call. Trimming removed 0 bases from V and 1 base from J, with 15 bases in between. There are 17 residues in the CDR3. Germline V lookup: CDR1 SGHVS, CDR2 FQNEAQ. The CDR3 nucleotides are TGTGCCAGCAGCTTAGCAGGCCTCTCTTCGTGGAACACTGAAGCTTTCTTT. Encoded protein: CASSLAGLSSWNTEAFF.

This clonotype was counted a few times. The chain couples TRBV7-9 to TRBJ1-6, with D unresolved. Looked up from germline, CDR1 is SEHNR and CDR2 is FQNEAQ (reference sequence). V shed 4 bases and J shed 9 bases, with 16 bases lying between them. The CDR3 covers 15 residues. CDR3 sequence (DNA): TGTGCCAGCAGCTCCCCCCCGGGGAGAGGTTCACCCCTCCACTTT. Encoded protein: CASSSPPGRGSPLHF.

The chain employs TRBV25-1 and TRBJ2-5; the match to TRBD1 covers 10 bases. This CDR3 region has 16 residues. V lost 3 bases, J lost 4 bases, and 8 bases stayed unmatched. CDR1 and CDR2 (germline): MGHDK, SYGVNS. The CDR3 protein is CASSDWDRGAVETQYF. CDR3 nucleotide sequence: TGTGCCAGCAGTGACTGGGACAGGGGAGCCGTAGAGACCCAGTACTTC.